This entry is about one T cell receptor (beta chain). Its target is not known. The entry originates in a study of T cell responses to AZD1222 COVID-19 vaccine. The overall study: Second-dose recipients at about 4 or about 12 weeks were treated as one pooled group.

Only in-frame clones appear in the TCRdb table, and some are missing; sequencing was by immunoSEQ multiplex PCR. This sample yields some 180,000 clones, of which 88% are seen a single time; about 0.49% belongs to the top ten. General study findings and limits: Spike as a whole was targeted by vaccine-associated CD4 TCRs, dominant at 160-218 and 743-854. Close to half of all spike-specific TCRs reportedly target regions of the variants that are unmutated.

Sequenced here: peripheral blood, sampled on day 0 of AZD1222 vaccination. The TCR originated in an adult in good health.

The CDR3 reads CASSGTRGLNTGELFF. CDR3 in DNA: TGTGCCAGCAGTGGGACTAGAGGTTTGAACACCGGGGAGCTGTTTTTT. The chain has TRBV6-1 and TRBJ2-2, with 7 bases lining up with TRBD2. V was pared by 4 bases and J by 1 base, with 6 bases of the junction left unmatched. The CDR3 contains 16 residues. Germline V gives CDR1 MNHNS, CDR2 SASEGT.